The entry below describes one T cell receptor beta chain. Which antigen it targets is not known. The record has no base qualities; no much larger clone is one base away. This specimen comes from a study of technical replicates of blood from a handful of donors (dated by TCRdb to between 2016 and 2019). Looking up the germline V gene yields CDR1 MRHNA and CDR2 SNTAGT. V and J are trimmed by 4 bases and 1 base, and the gene matches miss 1 base of the junction. Inclusive of the bounding cysteine and phenylalanine, the CDR3 is 14 residues long. Only CDR3 DNA is held: 42 bases, read in frame from base 1. To prepare the library, the immunoSEQ multiplex PCR assay was applied. Imported from immuneACCESS, the table was reduced by TCRdb to in-frame sequences with V and J called. These copies leave out some clones; in studies compared against another copy, an unresolved V gene accounts for under half, and the cause of the remainder is not known. Counted in this sample were over 70,000 clones; 85% to 95% of them appeared once. The ten largest clones represent more than 0.3% of the sample.

The source of this sequence is a human donor in good health. Sequences were obtained from T cells isolated from PBMCs. The chain couples TRBV6-4 to TRBJ2-3; 8 bases in the junction line up with TRBD2. The nucleotides read TGTGCCAGCAGTGGAGCGGGGGGCACAGATACGCAGTATTTT. This codes for CASSGAGGTDTQYF.